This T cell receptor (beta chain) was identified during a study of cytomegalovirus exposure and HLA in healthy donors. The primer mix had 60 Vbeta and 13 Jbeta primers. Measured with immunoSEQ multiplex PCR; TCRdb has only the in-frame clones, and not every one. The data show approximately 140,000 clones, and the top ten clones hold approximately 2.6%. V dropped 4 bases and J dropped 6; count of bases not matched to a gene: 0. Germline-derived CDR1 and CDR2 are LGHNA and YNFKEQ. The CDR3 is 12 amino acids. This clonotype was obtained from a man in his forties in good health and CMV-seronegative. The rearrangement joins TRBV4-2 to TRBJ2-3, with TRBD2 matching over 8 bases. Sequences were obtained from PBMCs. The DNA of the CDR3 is TGTGCCAGCAGCCCGGGGGGGGATACGCAGTATTTT. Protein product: CASSPGGDTQYF.